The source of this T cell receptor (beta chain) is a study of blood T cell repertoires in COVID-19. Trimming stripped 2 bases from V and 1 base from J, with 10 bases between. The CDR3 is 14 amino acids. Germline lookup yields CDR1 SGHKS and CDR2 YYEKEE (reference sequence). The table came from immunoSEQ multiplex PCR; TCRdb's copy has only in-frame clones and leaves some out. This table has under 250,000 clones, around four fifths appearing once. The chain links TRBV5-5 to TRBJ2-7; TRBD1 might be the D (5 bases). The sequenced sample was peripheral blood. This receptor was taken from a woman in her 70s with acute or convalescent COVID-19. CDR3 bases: TGTGCCAGCAGCTTTTTCAGGGCTTCCTACGAGCAGTACTTC. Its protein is CASSFFRASYEQYF.